The source of this T cell receptor beta chain is a study of beta chain features in type 1 diabetes. Study results and limitations: All four CD4+ subsets from Type 1 diabetes patients carried moderately but significantly shorter TCRB CDR3s. For patients, the naive, central memory and Treg TCRB repertoires appeared more alike than for healthy donors. Type 1 diabetes patients had fewer VDJ junction insertions and more deletions.

The CDR3 is 15 residues long. The V gene's germline CDR1 is SGHAT and CDR2 FQNNGV. V dropped 6 bases and J dropped 1 base, with 14 bases sitting between them. The collection from each donor was one heparinised blood draw averaging approximately 110 mL. Over 95% purity was reached by all sorted populations. A note on this clone: Its antigen is not known.

The whole isolated RNA underwent reverse transcription, so sequencing captured expressed TCRB transcripts. Some clones are missing from TCRdb's copy, which holds only in-frame ones; the method was immunoSEQ multiplex PCR. The top ten hold around 0.5% of the sample, which has under 200,000 clones, 8% to 9.5% seen once. The J gene is TRBJ2-3, the V gene TRBV11-2; D unresolved. The TCR was taken from a woman younger than 30 with type 1 diabetes. Material: central memory CD4+ T cells from blood. Here the CDR3 DNA reads TGTGCCAGCAGTACCCACCTTACGGGCACAGATACGCAGTATTTT. This translates into CASSTHLTGTDTQYF. The full variable domain, rest sourced from reference TRBV11-2 and TRBJ2-3, is EAGVAQSPRYKIIEKRQSVAFWCNPISGHATLYWYQQILGQGPKLLIQFQNNGVVDDSQLPKDRFSAERLKGVDSTLKIQPAKLEDSAVYLCASSTHLTGTDTQYFGPGTRLTVL.